A selection of T cell receptor beta chains follows, all from one sample in a study of siplizumab effects on memory and regulatory T cells. TCRdb's copy holds only in-frame clones and misses some; the assay was immunoSEQ multiplex PCR. The repertoire includes tens of thousands of clones, less than 90% of them detected once, and 3.5% to 4% sits in the top ten. What was sequenced was memory CD4+ T cells sorted from blood. Every receptor here comes from a human donor in good health. Both conserved end residues are part of each CDR3. The D gene is left open where the match is weak. Clone size is not always given. Where it is, it says once, few, many or a class for expanded clones.

J gene,D gene,V gene,clone size,CDR3 protein,CDR3 DNA
TRBJ2-1,-,TRBV7-9,once,CASSMRRNVGYNEQFF,TGTGCCAGCAGTATGAGGCGAAACGTTGGATACAATGAGCAGTTCTTC
TRBJ1-2,-,TRBV6-1,-,CASSVEGANYGYTF,TGTGCCAGCAGTGTGGAAGGAGCTAACTATGGCTACACCTTC
TRBJ2-5,-,TRBV5-8,-,CASSPGAGFQETQYF,TGTGCCAGCAGCCCGGGAGCTGGGTTCCAAGAGACCCAGTACTTC
TRBJ2-1,-,TRBV14,few,CASSQVGFAQGFF,TGTGCCAGCAGCCAAGTCGGCTTCGCACAGGGGTTCTTC
TRBJ1-1,-,TRBV6-1,-,CASSPTGFNTEAFF,TGTGCCAGCAGTCCGACAGGTTTTAACACTGAAGCTTTCTTT
TRBJ2-7,TRBD2,TRBV6-6,-,CASSSNGGRVRYEQYF,TGTGCCAGCAGTTCTAACGGAGGGAGGGTCCGCTACGAGCAGTACTTC
TRBJ1-6,-,TRBV12-5,-,CASGLVRGLNSPLHF,TGTGCTAGTGGTTTGGTAAGAGGGCTCAATTCACCCCTCCACTTT
TRBJ2-5,-,TRBV27,-,CASSLTGHPQYF,TGTGCCAGCAGTTTGACCGGACACCCCCAGTACTTC
TRBJ1-2,-,TRBV29-1,few,CSVVAGGAGGYTF,TGCAGCGTTGTCGCAGGCGGAGCTGGGGGCTACACCTTC
TRBJ2-2,-,TRBV6-6,-,CASSGLPLGELFF,TGTGCCAGCAGCGGACTACCACTCGGGGAGCTGTTTTTT
TRBJ1-5,-,TRBV7-2,once,CASSLRSNQPQHF,TGTGCCAGCAGCTTGAGGAGCAATCAGCCCCAGCATTTT
TRBJ2-7,TRBD2,TRBV6-1,-,CASSGTSGRNEQYF,TGTGCCAGCAGTGGGACTAGCGGGAGGAACGAGCAGTACTTC
TRBJ2-7,TRBD1,TRBV19,-,CASSIRTGRDEQYF,TGTGCCAGTAGTATTAGGACAGGGCGGGACGAGCAGTACTTC
TRBJ2-3,-,TRBV5-5,few,CASSSGHGYADTQYF,TGTGCCAGCAGCTCGGGACACGGCTACGCAGATACGCAGTATTTT
TRBJ2-5,-,TRBV19,-,CASSMGRAVETQYF,TGTGCCAGTAGTATGGGGCGGGCAGTTGAGACCCAGTACTTC
TRBJ2-1,TRBD2,TRBV7-6,-,CASSLRSGGLAGIDEQFF,TGTGCCAGCAGCCTCCGAAGCGGGGGACTAGCGGGTATCGATGAGCAGTTCTTC
TRBJ1-5,-,TRBV4-1,-,CASSQYYSNQPQHF,TGCGCCAGCAGCCAATACTATAGCAATCAGCCCCAGCATTTT
TRBJ1-5,-,TRBV6-6,-,CASRGGRQENQPQHF,TGTGCCAGCCGGGGAGGGCGACAGGAGAATCAGCCCCAGCATTTT
TRBJ2-2,TRBD2,TRBV6-5,-,CASHRLAGSTGELFF,TGTGCCTCCCATCGACTAGCGGGGAGCACCGGGGAGCTGTTTTTT
TRBJ1-3,-,TRBV9,-,CASSVEGTGRSGNTIYF,TGTGCCAGCAGCGTAGAGGGAACAGGACGCTCTGGAAACACCATATATTTT
TRBJ2-2,TRBD2,TRBV29-1,-,CSVASGAGTTGELFF,TGCAGCGTTGCGAGCGGGGCGGGTACTACCGGGGAGCTGTTTTTT
TRBJ2-2,-,TRBV7-2,-,CASSLALGSLPGELFF,TGTGCCAGCAGCTTAGCTCTGGGGTCTTTGCCCGGGGAGCTGTTTTTT
TRBJ1-1,-,TRBV6-5,-,CASSSPRDTNLEAFF,TGTGCCAGCAGTTCCCCCAGGGACACTAACTTGGAAGCTTTCTTT
TRBJ2-1,-,TRBV5-8,once,CASSSYGEQFF,TGTGCCAGCAGCTCTTACGGTGAGCAGTTCTTC
TRBJ1-2,-,TRBV4-1,many,CASSRGQGRTF,TGCGCCAGCAGCCGAGGACAAGGGAGGACCTTC
TRBJ1-5,-,TRBV19,-,CAGGTLGLVQPQHF,TGTGCCGGTGGGACACTGGGTTTGGTTCAGCCCCAGCATTTT
TRBJ2-5,-,TRBV5-1,-,CASSKGGETQYF,TGCGCCAGCAGCAAGGGGGGAGAGACCCAGTACTTC
TRBJ2-1,TRBD2,TRBV11-2,-,CASSSGTSGSNEQFF,TGTGCCAGCAGCTCTGGGACTAGCGGGAGCAATGAGCAGTTCTTC
TRBJ2-3,TRBD2,TRBV5-1,few,CASSLVSGTFTDTQYF,TGCGCCAGCAGCTTGGTAAGCGGGACGTTCACAGATACGCAGTATTTT
TRBJ2-7,TRBD2,TRBV5-1,few,CASRPQASGPSYEQYF,TGCGCCAGCAGGCCCCAAGCTAGCGGGCCTTCCTACGAGCAGTACTTC
TRBJ2-7,TRBD2,TRBV18,-,CASSPGTSGKGEQYF,TGTGCCAGCTCACCCGGGACTAGCGGGAAGGGTGAGCAGTACTTC
TRBJ2-5,-,TRBV6-1,once,CASSEMGGTETQYF,TGTGCCAGCAGTGAAATGGGGGGCACAGAGACCCAGTACTTC
TRBJ2-7,TRBD2,TRBV7-6,once,CASSGGRAPMDEQYF,TGTGCCAGCAGCGGAGGGAGGGCCCCAATGGACGAGCAGTACTTC
TRBJ1-4,TRBD1,TRBV5-4,-,CASSLAGTGGVKLFF,TGTGCCAGCAGCCTAGCCGGGACAGGGGGCGTAAAACTGTTTTTT
TRBJ1-4,TRBD1,TRBV6-6,-,CASSYGTGEKLFF,TGTGCCAGCAGTTACGGGACAGGTGAAAAACTGTTTTTT
TRBJ2-2,-,TRBV12-1,few,CASSPPGGSNTGELFF,TGTGCCAGCAGCCCCCCTGGTGGGAGCAACACCGGGGAGCTGTTTTTT
TRBJ2-1,-,TRBV11-3,-,CASSLRHNEQFF,TGTGCCAGCAGCTTACGGCACAATGAGCAGTTCTTC
TRBJ1-1,TRBD1,TRBV5-1,-,CASSLLSSGTVNTEAFF,TGCGCCAGCAGCTTGTTAAGTAGCGGGACAGTGAACACTGAAGCTTTCTTT
TRBJ1-3,-,TRBV13,few,CASSLGQGGDTIYF,TGTGCCAGCAGCTTAGGACAGGGCGGAGACACCATATATTTT
TRBJ2-1,TRBD2,TRBV2,-,CARHEGLAYKNEQFF,TGTGCCCGACACGAGGGACTAGCGTACAAGAATGAGCAGTTCTTC
TRBJ2-1,-,TRBV4-1,few,CASSQVDILSYNEQFF,TGCGCCAGCAGCCAAGTAGATATACTTTCTTACAATGAGCAGTTCTTC
TRBJ1-1,-,TRBV7-2,-,CASSLATRGSFF,TGTGCCAGCAGCTTAGCGACAAGGGGGTCTTTCTTT
TRBJ2-5,-,TRBV19,-,CASSSGTEQETQYF,TGTGCCAGTAGTAGCGGGACAGAACAAGAGACCCAGTACTTC
TRBJ1-1,TRBD1,TRBV4-1,-,CASSQRTGEKTEAFF,TGCGCCAGCAGCCAAAGGACAGGGGAAAAGACTGAAGCTTTCTTT
TRBJ2-7,TRBD1,TRBV6-1,-,CASSADRVPYYEQYF,TGTGCCAGCAGTGCCGACAGGGTACCTTACTACGAGCAGTACTTC
TRBJ2-1,TRBD2,TRBV4-1,-,CASSQDSGRVNEQFF,TGCGCCAGCAGCCAAGATAGCGGGAGGGTCAATGAGCAGTTCTTC
TRBJ1-2,TRBD1,TRBV18,-,CASSPGQENYGYTF,TGTGCCAGCTCACCCGGACAGGAAAACTATGGCTACACCTTC
TRBJ2-3,TRBD2,TRBV7-2,-,CASSRLAGPSTDTQYF,TGTGCCAGCAGCCGACTAGCGGGACCTAGCACAGATACGCAGTATTTT
TRBJ2-5,-,TRBV7-3,-,CASSLIAGGQETQYF,TGTGCCAGCAGCTTAATCGCAGGGGGGCAAGAGACCCAGTACTTC
TRBJ1-5,TRBD1,TRBV30,-,CAWSAIRTGESVSNQPQHF,TGTGCCTGGAGTGCCATCCGGACAGGGGAATCGGTGAGCAATCAGCCCCAGCATTTT
TRBJ2-7,TRBD2,TRBV11-2,-,CASSPTSGTYEQYF,TGTGCCAGCAGCCCGACTAGCGGGACGTACGAGCAGTACTTC
TRBJ2-7,-,TRBV27,once,CASGRQSSYEQYF,TGTGCCAGCGGTCGACAGAGCTCCTACGAGCAGTACTTC
TRBJ1-2,-,TRBV5-1,few,CASSLEGALYGYTF,TGCGCCAGCAGCTTGGAAGGGGCTCTCTATGGCTACACCTTC